Sequencing of this T cell receptor (beta chain) was carried out in a study of OX40 agonist ivuxolimab in advanced cancers. Produced via immunoSEQ multiplex PCR; TCRdb's table is partial and in-frame only. The sample contains 40,000 to 55,000 clones, approximately 87% of which appear only once. The CDR3 is made up of 12 amino acids. Trimming stripped 10 bases from V and 3 bases from J, with 12 bases between. Germline values: CDR1 MNHEY, CDR2 SVGAGI. The source is an adult with an advanced solid tumor such as melanoma, head and neck, liver or kidney cancer. Sequencing used CD4+ or CD8+ T cells sorted from blood, obtained in a trial of the OX40 agonist ivuxolimab. V gene TRBV6-5 combines with J gene TRBJ1-2; D is uncertain. This chain's CDR3 is CATVSEDYGYTF. CDR3 DNA: TGTGCCACCGTCAGCGAAGACTATGGCTACACCTTC.